One and the same sample provided the 19 T cell receptor beta chains below, sequenced in a study of blood T cell repertoires in COVID-19. Profiling relied on immunoSEQ multiplex PCR, and the TCRdb table lists in-frame clones only, not all of them. The data hold nearly 350,000 clones, with roughly 90% observed a single time. The sample taken for sequencing was peripheral blood. The source is an older woman with COVID-19, enrolled during active disease.

This clone has a handful of counts. The rearrangement links TRBV27 to TRBJ1-5; a weak D match, TRBD1 (5 bases). CDR3 length equals 15 residues. Germline values: CDR1 MNHEY, CDR2 SMNVEV (reference sequence). Trimming shortened V by 6 bases and J by 0 bases, and 12 bases separated the two germline ends. For the CDR3, the DNA is TGTGCCAGCAGACTGACAGACATTAGCAATCAGCCCCAGCATTTT. This encodes CASRLTDISNQPQHF.

The V gene is TRBV6-2 or TRBV6-3, the J gene TRBJ1-1; tentative D call: TRBD1 (6 bases). Trimming took 5 bases from V and 0 from J, leaving 7 bases between them. Looked up from germline, CDR1 is MNHEY and CDR2 is SVGEGT. This CDR3 contains 13 residues. DNA for the CDR3: TGTGCCAGCAGTAACAGGGTGAACACTGAAGCTTTCTTT. Protein sequence: CASSNRVNTEAFF.

The genes are TRBV6-6 and TRBJ2-1; 8 bases align to TRBD1. The CDR3 is 14 amino acids. J gave up 2 bases and V 7 bases, and 4 bases lay outside the gene matches. CDR1 is MNHNY, CDR2 SVGAGI, per germline (reference sequence). CDR3 bases: TGTGCCAGCAACCTACAGGGGGCCTACAATGAGCAGTTCTTC. Translated: CASNLQGAYNEQFF.

The V gene is TRBV6-4, the J gene TRBJ2-3, with 8 bases fitting TRBD1. The germline gives CDR1 MRHNA, CDR2 SNTAGT. V lost 5 bases and J lost 5; bases outside the gene matches: 9. The CDR3 has 15 amino acids. CDR3 loop: CASSTGTGGLDTQYF. The CDR3 region has the DNA TGTGCCAGCAGTACCGGGACAGGAGGGCTAGATACGCAGTATTTT.

The count of this clone is one. This chain joins TRBV4-3 and TRBJ1-1, with a weak D call TRBD1 (5 bases). The CDR3 runs to 14 residues. The V end was cut by 0 bases, the J end by 5 bases, with 10 bases between. In germline, CDR1 is LGHNA, CDR2 YSLEER. Written as DNA, the CDR3 is TGCGCCAGCAGCCAAGATGGGGGGATAACTGAAGCTTTCTTT. This codes for CASSQDGGITEAFF.

The chain employs TRBV5-1 and TRBJ2-1; D is undetermined. CDR1 is SGHRS and CDR2 is YFSETQ in the germline V gene. CDR3 size: 12 residues. Trimming removed 3 bases at V and 8 bases at J, with 9 bases between. Written as DNA, the CDR3 is TGCGCCAGCAGCTCTCGGTTGGATGAGCAGTTCTTC. It encodes CASSSRLDEQFF.

The chain couples TRBV5-3 to TRBJ1-5; D is possibly TRBD1 (5 bases). TRBV5-3 is sorted into the ORF group, with uncertain function. The germline V and J ends were trimmed by 4 bases and 4 bases, with 12 bases remaining between them. The CDR3 length is 14 residues. The CDR3 DNA is TGTGCCAGAAGCCCGCCGAACAGGAATCAGCCCCAGCATTTT. Encoded protein: CARSPPNRNQPQHF.

This chain joins TRBV5-1 and TRBJ2-7, with D possibly being TRBD1 (5 bases). Trimming took off 0 bases at V and 3 bases at J, with 13 bases between the two ends. The CDR3 contains 15 residues. Germline V gene data show CDR1 as SGHRS and CDR2 as YFSETQ. CDR3 region: CASSLDPGNIYEQYF. The CDR3 DNA reads as TGCGCCAGCAGCTTGGATCCAGGGAATATCTACGAGCAGTACTTC.

In this sample, this clone turned up a few times. The chain is built from TRBV30 and TRBJ2-5, with D tentatively TRBD1 (5 bases). V dropped 2 bases and J dropped 1 base, with 14 bases sitting between them. CDR3 size: 15 residues. CDR1 GTSNPN and CDR2 SVGIG come from the germline V gene (reference sequence). DNA of the CDR3: TGTGCCTGGAGTCCCCGACAGTCTCTCCAAGAGACCCAGTACTTC. Its translation is CAWSPRQSLQETQYF. Together with reference TRBV30 and TRBJ2-5, the CDR3 gives the full variable domain: SQTIHQWPATLVQPVGSPLSLECTVEGTSNPNLYWYRQAAGRGLQLLFYSVGIGQISSEVPQNLSASRPQDRQFILSSKKLLLSDSGFYLCAWSPRQSLQETQYFGPGTRLLVL.

V and J are TRBV12-5 and TRBJ1-1, with D unclear. The germline gives CDR1 LGHNT, CDR2 FRNRAP. CDR3 size: 16 residues. Trimming cost V 0 bases and J 0 bases, with 11 bases left between them. The CDR3 DNA follows: TGTGCTAGTGGTTTGGTACGGGAAAGGGTGAACACTGAAGCTTTCTTT. Its protein product is CASGLVRERVNTEAFF. Together with reference TRBV12-5 and TRBJ1-1, the CDR3 gives the full variable domain: DARVTQTPRHKVTEMGQEVTMRCQPILGHNTVFWYRQTMMQGLELLAYFRNRAPLDDSGMPKDRFSAEMPDATLATLKIQPSEPRDSAVYFCASGLVRERVNTEAFFGQGTRLTVV.

The rearrangement uses TRBV10-3 and TRBJ1-3; D not resolved. Germline V lookup: CDR1 ENHRY, CDR2 SYGVKD. The CDR3 covers 14 residues. Between the trimmed V and J ends, which lost 6 bases and 0 bases, there was a span of 9 bases. The CDR3 sequence is CAIRQSYSGNTIYF. Here the CDR3 DNA reads TGTGCCATCAGACAGTCCTACTCTGGAAACACCATATATTTT.

This clone was observed a single time. The chain couples TRBV4-1 to TRBJ2-7; 10 bases are shared with TRBD2. Germline assignment: CDR1 MGHRA and CDR2 YSYEKL. Trimming cost V 2 bases and J 3 bases; bases outside gene matches: 7. CDR3 length equals 16 residues. In nucleotides, the CDR3 is TGCGCCAGCAGCCAAAGTTTTAGCGGGGGGTTCTACGAGCAGTACTTC. This encodes CASSQSFSGGFYEQYF.

The chain uses TRBV27 and TRBJ1-6, with TRBD1 identical over 7 bases. V shed 3 bases, J shed 7 bases, and the junction held 3 bases outside the gene matches. The CDR3 totals 14 residues. From germline, CDR1 is MNHEY and CDR2 SMNVEV (reference sequence). The CDR3 bases are TGTGCCAGCAGTTTCTTACAGGGGAATTCACCCCTCCACTTT. Protein: CASSFLQGNSPLHF.

This clone was counted once. V gene TRBV19 combines with J gene TRBJ2-1; 8 nucleotides align to TRBD1. The CDR3 covers 16 residues. J gave up 0 bases and V 4 bases, and 5 bases lay outside the gene matches. CDR1 is LNHDA and CDR2 is SQIVND in the germline V gene (reference sequence). The CDR3 nucleotides read TGTGCCAGTAGTACGACCAGGGGGCCCTCCTACAATGAGCAGTTCTTC. This codes for CASSTTRGPSYNEQFF.

The rearrangement joins TRBV7-9 to TRBJ1-1, with unresolved D. Trimming took off 5 bases at V and 11 bases at J, with 12 bases between the two ends. The CDR3 consists of 11 residues. Germline V gene lookup returns CDR1 SEHNR and CDR2 FQNEAQ (reference sequence). CDR3 sequence (DNA): TGTGCCAGCAGCCCGACAACGGATGCTTTCTTT. Its protein product is CASSPTTDAFF.

The CDR3 DNA sequence: TGTGCCAGTAGTCAGGGCCTCGCGAACACCGGGGAGCTGTTTTTT. It encodes CASSQGLANTGELFF. This chain connects TRBV19 to TRBJ2-2; maybe TRBD1 (5 bases). The CDR3 covers 15 residues. Per the germline V gene, CDR1 is LNHDA and CDR2 is SQIVND (reference sequence). V was clipped by 5 bases and J by 0 bases, with 10 bases between them.

The J gene is TRBJ1-5, the V gene TRBV5-8, with D unresolved. Germline CDR1 SGHTS, CDR2 YDEGEE. The CDR3 covers 15 residues. Trimming took off 2 bases at V and 0 bases at J, with 9 bases between the two ends. This chain's CDR3 is CASSFRGNSNQPQHF. CDR3 nucleotide sequence: TGTGCCAGCAGCTTTCGAGGTAATAGCAATCAGCCCCAGCATTTT.

J is TRBJ1-6 and V is TRBV5-1; D not certain. CDR3 length: 13 amino acids. CDR1 is SGHRS and CDR2 is YFSETQ in the germline V gene. Trimming left V 0 bases short and J 13 bases short, with 11 bases between. The CDR3 region has the DNA TGCGCCAGCAGCTTGGGCGGCGGAACGCCCCTCCACTTT. Translating gives CASSLGGGTPLHF.

The chain uses TRBV5-1 and TRBJ1-2; D remains unclear. The CDR3 runs to 15 residues. The ends were cut back, 2 bases at V and 6 bases at J, with 17 bases in the middle. CDR1 is SGHRS, CDR2 YFSETQ, per germline. The CDR3 protein is CASSLIWEERDGYTF. The CDR3 bases are TGCGCCAGCAGCTTAATTTGGGAGGAGCGGGATGGCTACACCTTC. Variable domain in full (rest from reference TRBV5-1 and TRBJ1-2): KAGVTQTPRYLIKTRGQQVTLSCSPISGHRSVSWYQQTPGQGLQFLFEYFSETQRNKGNFPGRFSGRQFSNSRSEMNVSTLELGDSALYLCASSLIWEERDGYTFGSGTRLTVV.